The source of this T cell receptor beta chain is a study of cytomegalovirus exposure and HLA in healthy donors. The PCR was carried out with 60 Vbeta primers and 13 Jbeta primers. Method: immunoSEQ multiplex PCR; TCRdb's copy keeps in-frame clones and lacks some. Seen here are more than 130,000 clones, 60% to 85% observed once, and the top ten hold 3.5% to 5%. CDR1 is LNHDA and CDR2 is SQIVND in the germline V gene (reference sequence). The V gene end was trimmed by 6 bases and the J gene end by 4 bases; junction bases not matched to a gene: 5. This CDR3 is 14 amino acids long. A remark on this clone: Its target is unknown.

Study results and caveats: A later analysis found most CMV-associated TCR beta chains apparently HLA-restricted. A later analysis showed that HLA-associated TCR beta chains had undergone more clonal expansion than equally common others.

This receptor was identified in a man between 18 and 29 years old in good health and CMV-seronegative. This chain links TRBV19 with TRBJ2-4; 8 nucleotides agree with TRBD2. The sequenced sample consisted of PBMCs. This CDR3 reads CASRVRGGKNIQYF. The CDR3, as DNA: TGTGCCAGTAGGGTCCGCGGGGGGAAAAACATTCAGTACTTC.